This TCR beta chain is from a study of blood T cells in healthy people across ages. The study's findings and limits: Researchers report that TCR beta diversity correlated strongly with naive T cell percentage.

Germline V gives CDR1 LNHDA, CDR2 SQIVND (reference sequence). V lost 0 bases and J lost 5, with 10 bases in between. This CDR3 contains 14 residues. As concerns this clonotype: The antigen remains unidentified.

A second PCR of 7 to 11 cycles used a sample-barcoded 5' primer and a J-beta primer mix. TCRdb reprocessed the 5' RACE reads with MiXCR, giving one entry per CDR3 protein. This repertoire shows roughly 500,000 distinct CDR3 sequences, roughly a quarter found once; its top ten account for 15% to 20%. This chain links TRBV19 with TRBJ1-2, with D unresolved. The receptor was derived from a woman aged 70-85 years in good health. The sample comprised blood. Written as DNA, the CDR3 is TGTGCCAGTAGTATAGATGAGGCTGATTATGGCTACACCTTC. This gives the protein CASSIDEADYGYTF.